Listed below are T cell receptor beta chains from one sample, sequenced in a study of blood T cell repertoires in COVID-19. Assay used: immunoSEQ multiplex PCR; TCRdb lists only in-frame clones, some missing. This sample carries 350,000 to 450,000 clones, roughly 88% of them seen once, and the ten largest clones take about 1.5%. Sequencing was done on a sample of PBMCs or T cells enriched from blood (not recorded which). These receptors all come from a woman in her late teens or twenties who had been exposed to COVID-19. CDR3s include the opening cysteine and the closing phenylalanine or tryptophan. Fields, in order: D gene, V gene, J gene, clone size, CDR3 DNA, CDR3 protein. A D gene is named only where the DNA matches it firmly. Size values are once, few and many counts, or a class for expanded clones, and some rows have none.

>.|TRBV7-6|TRBJ2-6|.
TGTGCCAGCAGCCCCAGGGATATCTTCTCTGGGGCCAACGTCCTGACTTTC
CASSPRDIFSGANVLTF
>.|TRBV19|TRBJ1-5|.
TGTGCCAGTAGTATGATGGGAGGGCCGGGGCAGCCCCAGCATTTT
CASSMMGGPGQPQHF
>.|TRBV3-1/TRBV3-2|TRBJ2-7|.
TGTGCCAGCAGCCAAGGGAGAGCGGAAGGGGAGCAGTACTTC
CASSQGRAEGEQYF
>.|TRBV5-1|TRBJ1-2|.
TGCGCCAGCAGCCCCGCAGGGATTAACTATGGCTACACCTTC
CASSPAGINYGYTF
>.|TRBV28|TRBJ1-3|.
TGTGCGAGCTCCACCGAGGGGGGGCGGCTAACTGGAAACACCATATATTTT
CASSTEGGRLTGNTIYF
>.|TRBV10-3|TRBJ2-3|.
TGTGCCATCAGTGAGTCGGCCAGGACAGATACGCAGTATTTT
CAISESARTDTQYF
>.|TRBV18|TRBJ2-1|.
TGTGCCAGCTCACTACAAATTGCGGGGTCTAAGGATGAGCAGTTCTTC
CASSLQIAGSKDEQFF
>.|TRBV7-2|TRBJ1-5|.
TGTGCCAGCAGCCGGGATGCCACCCATAGCAATCAGCCCCAGCATTTT
CASSRDATHSNQPQHF
>TRBD1|TRBV5-8|TRBJ1-6|.
TGTGCCAGCAGCGGTACGGGACAGGGGAATTCACCCCTCCACTTT
CASSGTGQGNSPLHF
>.|TRBV3-1/TRBV3-2|TRBJ1-1|once
TGTGCCAGCAGCCAAGCACAGGGATCGAACACTGAAGCTTTCTTT
CASSQAQGSNTEAFF
>.|TRBV2|TRBJ2-2|.
TGTGCCAGCATCGAGGGGGAAGTCTCAGGGGAGCTGTTTTTT
CASIEGEVSGELFF
>.|TRBV28|TRBJ2-5|.
TGTGCCAGCAGTGGATGGGAGGGGGGATCCAAAGAGACCCAGTACTTC
CASSGWEGGSKETQYF
>.|TRBV27|TRBJ1-4|.
TGTGCCAGTCGCCCAGGGTGGGCTAATGAAAAACTGTTTTTT
CASRPGWANEKLFF
>TRBD2|TRBV19|TRBJ2-1|.
TGTGCCAGTAAACTAGCGGGGGGGTTCTTCGGTGAGCAGTTCTTC
CASKLAGGFFGEQFF
>TRBD2|TRBV7-9|TRBJ2-2|.
TGTGCCAGCAGCTTTCACGGCGGGAGCAACACCGGGGAGCTGTTTTTT
CASSFHGGSNTGELFF
>TRBD1|TRBV28|TRBJ1-5|once
TGTGCCAGCAGTTTTACAGGGGTTACGGAACAACAGCCCCAGCATTTT
CASSFTGVTEQQPQHF
>TRBD2|TRBV11-3|TRBJ2-3|.
TGTGCCAGCAGCTTAGATCCTAGCGGGGGTACGCAGTATTTT
CASSLDPSGGTQYF
>TRBD2|TRBV10-3|TRBJ2-1|.
TGTGCCATCAGTGAGTCGTATGGTCTAGCGGGAAGGAATGAGCAGTTCTTC
CAISESYGLAGRNEQFF
>.|TRBV2|TRBJ1-4|.
TGTGCCAGCAGTGAAGAGGGGGTTGGGGCTGAAAAACTGTTTTTT
CASSEEGVGAEKLFF
>TRBD1|TRBV19|TRBJ2-7|.
TGTGCCAGTAGGGGGACAGGGGACTACGAGCAGTACTTC
CASRGTGDYEQYF
>.|TRBV4-1|TRBJ2-5|.
TGCGCCAGCAGCCAAGTCGGATGGACAGTGCAAGAGACCCAGTACTTC
CASSQVGWTVQETQYF
>TRBD1|TRBV18|TRBJ2-7|once
TGTGCCAGCTCTGAGGACAGGCTCTCCTACGAGCAGTACTTC
CASSEDRLSYEQYF
>.|TRBV28|TRBJ1-1|.
TGTGCCAGCAGGGAGGTTGGACGGTTGAACACTGAAGCTTTCTTT
CASREVGRLNTEAFF
>TRBD1|TRBV9|TRBJ2-7|.
TGTGCCAGCAGCGTGGGACAGGGGTCTGGCGAGCAGTACTTC
CASSVGQGSGEQYF
>TRBD1|TRBV6-5|TRBJ2-1|.
TGTGCCAGCATCCCGGGACAGGGAACCTATGAGCAGTTCTTC
CASIPGQGTYEQFF
>TRBD1|TRBV19|TRBJ1-3|.
TGTGCCAGTGGGGGGGCCGGGACAGGAAAAAACACCATATATTTT
CASGGAGTGKNTIYF
>.|TRBV5-1|TRBJ2-1|.
TGCGCCAGCAGCTTGATCCAGGTCTCCTACAATGAGCAGTTCTTC
CASSLIQVSYNEQFF
>TRBD1|TRBV25-1|TRBJ2-7|.
TGTGCCAGCAGTGACCCTTGGCTCGGGACAGGGGGAGGCGAGCAGTACTTC
CASSDPWLGTGGGEQYF
>TRBD1|TRBV6-5|TRBJ1-3|few
TGTGCCAGCAGGGCGGACAGGATGAGAGGAAACACCATATATTTT
CASRADRMRGNTIYF
>.|TRBV29-1|TRBJ2-1|.
TGCAGCGTTGGCGCAGCTAGCTCCTACAATGAGCAGTTCTTC
CSVGAASSYNEQFF
>.|TRBV7-9|TRBJ1-4|.
TGTGCCAGCAGCTTCGAGTATAATGAAAAACTGTTTTTT
CASSFEYNEKLFF
>.|TRBV6-5|TRBJ2-3|.
TGTGCCAGCAGCTCCAGACTCGAGGGGGCAGATACGCAGTATTTT
CASSSRLEGADTQYF